The present entry profiles one TCR beta chain with its context. The data were taken from a study of cytomegalovirus exposure and HLA in healthy donors. The donors (healthy individuals) were bone marrow donors. Although they were nominally healthy when sampled, donors likely had unrecorded immune exposures. CDR1 LNHDA and CDR2 SQIVND come from the germline V gene (reference sequence). V shed 2 bases and J 6 bases; nucleotides not matched to a gene: 5. This CDR3 is 14 amino acids long. Researchers ran the PCR with 60 Vbeta and 13 Jbeta primers. This table comes from immunoSEQ multiplex PCR, and its TCRdb copy is limited to in-frame clones, with some not included. The sample carries about 190,000 clones, about 80% recorded once.

This sequence originates from a woman in her fifties or sixties in good health and CMV-seropositive. V and J are TRBV19 and TRBJ1-2, with 8 nucleotides matching TRBD1. The sample consisted of PBMCs. Here the CDR3 reads CASSIKDRDHGYTF. The CDR3 DNA reads as TGTGCCAGTAGTATAAAGGACAGGGATCATGGCTACACCTTC.